The clone carrying this T cell receptor beta chain showed up just once. Its target is unknown. The entry originates in a study of CD4 T cells in relation to SARS-CoV-2 and coronaviruses. Profiling relied on immunoSEQ multiplex PCR, and the TCRdb table lists in-frame clones only, not all of them. There are about 34,000 clones in the sample; about 76% occur only once, and roughly 3.2% lies in the top ten. Naive or memory CD4+ cells were cultured 1:1 with T cell-depleted PBMCs plus CEF. Material for sequencing was memory CD4+ T cells from PBMCs, cultured in vitro. This TCR derives from an adult with COVID-19.

The CDR3 protein is CASSRGDGLQETQYF. The CDR3 nucleotides are TGTGCCAGCAGCCGGGGGGACGGACTACAAGAGACCCAGTACTTC. The chain employs TRBV7-2 and TRBJ2-5; 7 nucleotides match TRBD2. Germline values: CDR1 SGHTA, CDR2 FQGNSA. Trimming cost V 5 bases and J 2 bases; bases outside gene matches: 8. The CDR3 loop spans 15 amino acids.